Below are 7 T cell receptor beta chains sequenced from a single sample in a study of T cell responses to AZD1222 COVID-19 vaccine. The data were produced by immunoSEQ multiplex PCR, yet TCRdb's version contains in-frame clones alone and is incomplete. The table lists about 180,000 clones, around nine tenths of them singletons. The source was peripheral blood, collected 28 days after the second AZD1222 dose. These receptors were taken from an adult who received the AZD1222 COVID-19 vaccine.

V gene TRBV3-1 (or the pseudogene TRBV3-2) combines with J gene TRBJ1-3; D gene uncertain. There are 15 residues in the CDR3. Germline V CDR1 and CDR2: LGHDT, YNNKEL (reference sequence). With 7 bases removed from V and 0 bases from J, the gap between germline ends came to 13 bases. As DNA, the CDR3 is TGTGCCAGCACTTCAAGAGGACTCTCTGGAAACACCATATATTTT. Amino acids: CASTSRGLSGNTIYF.

This clone was seen just once. The chain uses TRBV24-1 and TRBJ2-3; D is undetermined. The germline CDR1 and CDR2 sequences are KGHDR and SFDVKD. V lost 3 bases to trimming and J lost 12 bases, with 12 bases between them. The CDR3 has 12 amino acids. Here the CDR3 DNA reads TGTGCCACCAGTGATATGGGCCCAGGTCAGTATTTT. This encodes CATSDMGPGQYF.

J is TRBJ2-5 and V is TRBV7-3; D unresolved. CDR1 SGHTA and CDR2 FQGTGA come from the germline V gene. Trimming removed 1 base at V and 2 bases at J, with 8 bases between. This CDR3 spans 14 amino acids. The CDR3 DNA sequence: TGTGCCAGCAGCTTAAGCTCCAATCAAGAGACCCAGTACTTC. Protein sequence: CASSLSSNQETQYF.

CDR3 amino acids: CASTPGQYNEQFF. CDR3 coding DNA: TGTGCCAGTACCCCGGGACAGTACAATGAGCAGTTCTTC. The rearrangement joins TRBV19 to TRBJ2-1, with 7 positions matching TRBD1. CDR1 is LNHDA, CDR2 SQIVND, per germline (reference sequence). The CDR3 is 13 residues long. V shed 7 bases, J shed 4 bases, and the junction held 4 bases outside the gene matches.

This clone is a singleton in its sample. The chain employs TRBV19 and TRBJ1-5; D remains unclear. Germline-derived CDR1 and CDR2 are LNHDA and SQIVND (reference sequence). The V gene lost 6 bases and the J gene lost 4 bases, with 10 bases spanning the gap. The CDR3 runs 13 residues. CDR3 residues: CASSPQVNQPQHF. As DNA, the CDR3 is TGTGCCAGTAGCCCGCAGGTGAATCAGCCCCAGCATTTT.

The chain employs TRBV5-1 and TRBJ2-5; a weak D match, TRBD2 (6 bases). This CDR3 is 12 amino acids long. Germline lookup yields CDR1 SGHRS and CDR2 YFSETQ. The V end was cut by 7 bases, the J end by 10 bases, with 17 bases between. CDR3 sequence (DNA): TGCGCCAGCTCCACCTCAGGACTACACCAGTACTTC. It codes for CASSTSGLHQYF. Based on the CDR3 plus reference TRBV5-1 and TRBJ2-5, the full variable domain is KAGVTQTPRYLIKTRGQQVTLSCSPISGHRSVSWYQQTPGQGLQFLFEYFSETQRNKGNFPGRFSGRQFSNSRSEMNVSTLELGDSALYLCASSTSGLHQYFGPGTRLLVL.

The CDR3 DNA sequence: TGTGCCAGCAGCCGCGACTACGAGCAGTACTTC. It codes for CASSRDYEQYF. The J gene is TRBJ2-7, the V gene TRBV6-6; D unclear. Trimming cost V 6 bases and J 3 bases, with 6 bases left between them. Germline V gives CDR1 MNHNY, CDR2 SVGAGI (reference sequence). The CDR3 loop spans 11 amino acids.